Given below is one T cell receptor (beta chain) in context. This clone showed up just once. Its antigen target is currently unknown. Nothing much larger sits one base from this clone, and base qualities are not available. For sequencing of the TCRbeta CDR3 region, genomic DNA was extracted from the sorted cells. The immunoSEQ Assay was used for sequencing of TCRbeta CDR3 regions. The immuneACCESS repertoire file appears here via TCRdb, limited to in-frame rearrangements. These files lack a portion of the clones; in checked studies, under half of the deficit traces to unresolved V genes, and the cause of the others is not known. The table for this sample lists tens of thousands of clones; 88% of them were counted only once. In total, the top ten clones hold 4.1% of the sample. The entry originates in a study of OX40 agonist ivuxolimab in advanced cancers. Turning to the overall study: Ivuxolimab was a fully human IgG2 agonistic monoclonal antibody targeting the costimulatory receptor OX40 (CD134). Intravenous ivuxolimab was administered to patients every 2 weeks at six dose levels: 0.01, 0.1, 0.3, 1.5, 3 and 10 mg/kg. Of the roughly 51 dose-escalation patients, hepatocellular carcinoma was present in about 20, melanoma in roughly 15, renal cell carcinoma in 9 and head and neck cancer in 9. The dose-escalation cohort was 82.7% male with a mean age of roughly 60 years, ranging from roughly 23 to 85. Prior anti-PD-1, anti-PD-L1 or anti-CTLA-4 therapy was permitted, and checkpoint inhibitors had been received by 40% to 50% of dose-escalation patients. Partial responses occurred in three dose-escalation patients, of whom one had hepatocellular carcinoma and two had cutaneous melanoma. Peripheral TCRbeta sequencing aimed to test whether ivuxolimab altered TCR sequence diversity and caused clonal T-cell expansion. The monotherapy dose-escalation portion (N of about 47 patients) of the phase I ivuxolimab trial is reported in the paper. Results the study describes overall, beyond this receptor: Partial responders in the 0.1-3.0 mg/kg groups had among the lowest normalized peripheral clonal expansion, especially among CD8+ T cells. Low levels of normalized T-cell clonal expansion were also seen in some patients who did not respond. At doses from 0.1 to 3.0 mg/kg, clonal expansion was seen in both CD4+ and CD8+ blood T cells between baseline and week 6. The antigen specificity of the peripheral T cells that underwent clonal expansion was not determined. After ivuxolimab, CD8+ T cells had more expanded clones than CD4+ T cells on average.

The trial excluded patients who had a history of autoimmune disease or were on systemic immunosuppression. Peripheral blood for TCR sequencing was drawn from every dose cohort at baseline, at cycle 4 day 1 and at cycle 7 day 1. The samples were taken from a phase I, first-in-human, multicenter, open-label dose-escalation trial of ivuxolimab. Adults with locally advanced or metastatic head and neck squamous cell, hepatocellular, melanoma or renal cell carcinoma were enrolled in the trial. Before TCR sequencing, CD4+ T cells and CD8+ T cells were sorted from peripheral blood as separate populations. CDR1 SGHTA and CDR2 FQGTGA were looked up in the germline V gene. Trimming leaves V shorter by 5 bases and J shorter by 5 bases, with the junction holding 5 bases beyond the gene matches. CDR3 length: 15 amino acids, cysteine to phenylalanine. Only the CDR3 region is kept as DNA, spanning 45 bases read in frame from base 1.

This specimen consisted of CD4+ or CD8+ T cells sorted from blood, obtained in a trial of the OX40 agonist ivuxolimab. The TCR was taken from an adult with an advanced solid tumor such as melanoma, head and neck, liver or kidney cancer. This chain joins TRBV7-3 to TRBJ2-5, and TRBD2 aligns with 13 junction nucleotides. The CDR3 protein: CASSRTSGSTETQYF. The DNA reads as follows: TGTGCCAGCAGCAGGACTAGCGGGAGTACGGAGACCCAGTACTTC.